One sample yielded the 16 T cell receptor beta chains listed below, sequenced in a study of blood T cell repertoires in COVID-19 (dated by TCRdb to the early 2020s). Receptor libraries were prepared by the immunoSEQ multiplex PCR assay. This is the immuneACCESS table as TCRdb keeps it, with only in-frame sequences that have V and J called. A part of the clones is gone; compared with another copy, unresolved V genes explain less than half, and the rest is unexplained. The sample table holds about 190,000 clones, of which roughly 80% were seen once. The top ten clonotypes cover 9.5% to 15% of the sample. Sequenced: peripheral blood. The receptors here all came from a woman between 45 and 65 years old with acute or convalescent COVID-19.

This chain connects TRBV24-1 to TRBJ1-1; 7 bases line up with TRBD1. The V segment lost 3 bases and the J segment 5 bases; nucleotides outside the gene matches: 8. Germline CDR1 reads KGHDR; CDR2 reads SFDVKD. This CDR3 spans 15 amino acids. The CDR3: CATSDDRQGRTEAFF. The CDR3 nucleotides are TGTGCCACCAGTGATGACAGACAGGGTCGGACTGAAGCTTTCTTT.

The chain uses TRBV2 and TRBJ2-1, with 16 bases identical to TRBD2. Trimming took 7 bases from V and 9 from J; bases not matched to a gene: 3. The CDR3 runs 14 residues. The V gene's germline CDR1 is SNHLY and CDR2 FYNNEI. The DNA of the CDR3 is TGTGCCAGCAAGGGGACTAGCGGGAGGGGTGAGCAGTTCTTC. This translates into CASKGTSGRGEQFF.

This sequence joins TRBV5-4 and TRBJ2-1; TRBD1 is a possible D gene (5 bases). The V end was cut by 0 bases, the J end by 3 bases, with 19 bases between. Germline V gives CDR1 SGHNT, CDR2 YYREEE (reference sequence). This CDR3 is built from 18 residues. CDR3: CASSLAHLGPLGYNEQFF. The CDR3 coding sequence is TGTGCCAGCAGCTTGGCGCATTTGGGGCCGTTGGGCTACAATGAGCAGTTCTTC.

The chain uses TRBV18 and TRBJ1-2, with TRBD1 matching over 7 bases. CDR1 and CDR2 (germline): KGHSH, LQKENI. The CDR3 runs to 20 residues. The ends lost 3 bases at V and 3 bases at J; junction bases unmatched: 22. The CDR3 sequence is CASSPLPPGTAASLDYGYTF. The CDR3 nucleotides read TGTGCCAGCTCACCCCTCCCGCCCGGGACAGCTGCGAGTTTGGACTATGGCTACACCTTC.

The chain couples TRBV19 to TRBJ2-7; tentative D call: TRBD1 (5 bases). The CDR3 is 14 amino acids. V dropped 7 bases and J dropped 0 bases, with 13 bases sitting between them. In germline, CDR1 is LNHDA, CDR2 SQIVND (reference sequence). In DNA form, the CDR3 reads TGTGCCAGTACTCCGCAGGGCCTCTCCTACGAGCAGTACTTC. Translation: CASTPQGLSYEQYF.

The rearrangement joins TRBV18 to TRBJ1-1, with 7 bases matching TRBD1. The V and J ends lost 2 bases and 1 base, in that order; junction bases with no gene match: 10. CDR3 length equals 17 residues. Germline CDR1 is KGHSH and CDR2 is LQKENI. CDR3 coding DNA: TGTGCCAGCTCACCAAAGGGGGCCACCGGGGGGAACACTGAAGCTTTCTTT. Translation gives CASSPKGATGGNTEAFF.

The CDR3 DNA reads TGTGCCACGGAGTTTGATTACTACAATGAGCAGTTCTTC. Translation gives CATEFDYYNEQFF. This rearrangement joins TRBV6-6 to TRBJ2-1; D is unclear. Germline-derived CDR1 and CDR2 are MNHNY and SVGAGI (reference sequence). This CDR3 has 13 residues. Trimming pared 10 bases from V and 3 bases from J, leaving 13 bases between.

This clone showed up just once. The chain employs TRBV7-8 and TRBJ2-5, with TRBD2 matching 7 bases. There are 16 residues in the CDR3. Germline assignment: CDR1 SGHVS and CDR2 FQNEAQ. With 4 bases clipped from V and 0 bases from J, the junction kept 8 bases outside the gene matches. The CDR3 DNA reads TGTGCCAGCAGCTCTCCGGGGGAGGGGTACCAAGAGACCCAGTACTTC. This encodes CASSSPGEGYQETQYF.

The chain uses TRBV29-1 and TRBJ1-4, with 7 bases aligning to TRBD1. Germline V gives CDR1 SQVTM, CDR2 ANQGSEA. The CDR3 has 14 amino acids. The junction had 10 bases not matched to a gene; V was cut back by 7 bases and J by 5 bases. The CDR3 DNA reads as TGCAGCGCGGAACCGGGACAGCGGAATGAAAAACTGTTTTTT. As protein: CSAEPGQRNEKLFF.

V is TRBV24-1 and J is TRBJ2-1; 8 bases match TRBD1. Per the germline V gene, CDR1 is KGHDR and CDR2 is SFDVKD. V shed 7 bases and J 3 bases; nucleotides not matched to a gene: 7. This CDR3 comprises 15 residues. CDR3: CATRAGTGLYNEQFF. The CDR3 coding sequence is TGTGCCACCAGAGCCGGGACAGGTCTCTACAATGAGCAGTTCTTC.

The V and J genes are TRBV3-1 (or the pseudogene TRBV3-2) and TRBJ2-7; the D gene is possibly TRBD2 (6 bases). Per the germline V gene, CDR1 is LGHDT and CDR2 is YNNKEL (reference sequence). Trimming shortened V by 2 bases and J by 5 bases, and 10 bases separated the two germline ends. The CDR3 sequence is 13 residues long. In DNA, the CDR3 is TGTGCCAGCAGCCAACGGGGGACCGACGAGCAGTACTTC. Its protein is CASSQRGTDEQYF.

The CDR3 DNA sequence: TGTGCCAGGCCCCATATCGGACAGTGTTTCTACGAGCAGTACTTC. It codes for CARPHIGQCFYEQYF. This rearrangement joins TRBV6-8 to TRBJ2-7, with D perhaps matching TRBD1 (6 bases). The CDR3 extends over 15 amino acids. Trimming removed 9 bases from V and 3 bases from J, with 21 bases in between. The germline gives CDR1 MNHGY, CDR2 SAAAGT.

The chain combines TRBV5-4 with TRBJ2-1; perhaps TRBD2 as D (5 bases). V shed 4 bases and J shed 6 bases, with 23 bases lying between them. The germline V gene encodes CDR1 SGHNT and CDR2 YYREEE (reference sequence). The CDR3 length is 17 residues. The CDR3 region is CASSHVGEDGPFNEQFF. CDR3 in DNA: TGTGCCAGCAGCCATGTGGGAGAGGACGGACCCTTCAATGAGCAGTTCTTC.

This sequence joins TRBV24-1 and TRBJ1-5; tentatively, D is TRBD1 (6 bases). This CDR3 has 16 residues. Trimming cost V 0 bases and J 3 bases, with 11 bases left between them. Per germline, CDR1 KGHDR and CDR2 SFDVKD. The CDR3 DNA follows: TGTGCCACCAGTGATTTGCAGGGGCAGGCCAATCAGCCCCAGCATTTT. It specifies CATSDLQGQANQPQHF.

This clone was observed a few times. The J gene is TRBJ2-7, the V gene TRBV29-1; 9 bases agree with TRBD1. Losses at the gene ends were 5 bases for V and 10 bases for J; bases not matched to a gene: 3. The CDR3 length is 10 residues. CDR1 SQVTM and CDR2 ANQGSEA come from the germline V gene. This CDR3 is CSVRDRVQYF. DNA of the CDR3: TGCAGCGTTCGGGACAGGGTTCAGTACTTC.

The genes are TRBV7-2 and TRBJ1-6, with a possible D match to TRBD1 (5 bases). Per germline, CDR1 SGHTA and CDR2 FQGNSA. Deletions cut 1 base from V and 12 bases from J, with 10 bases between. The CDR3 sequence is 13 residues long. The DNA for the CDR3 is TGTGCCAGCAGCTTAGGGCAGGGACTACCCCTCCACTTT. Translated, it gives CASSLGQGLPLHF.